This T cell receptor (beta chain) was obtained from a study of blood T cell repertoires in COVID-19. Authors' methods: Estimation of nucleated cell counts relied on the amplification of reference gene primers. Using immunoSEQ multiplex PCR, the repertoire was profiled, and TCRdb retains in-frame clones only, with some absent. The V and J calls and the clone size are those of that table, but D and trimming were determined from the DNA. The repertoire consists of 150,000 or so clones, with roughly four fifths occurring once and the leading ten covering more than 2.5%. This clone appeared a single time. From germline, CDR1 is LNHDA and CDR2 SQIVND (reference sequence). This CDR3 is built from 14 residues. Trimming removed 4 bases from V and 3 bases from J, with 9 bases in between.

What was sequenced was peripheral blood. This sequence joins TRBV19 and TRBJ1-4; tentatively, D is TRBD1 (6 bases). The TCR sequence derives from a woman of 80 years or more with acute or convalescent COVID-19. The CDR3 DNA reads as TGTGCCAGTAGTAGCGGACAGCCTAATGAAAAACTGTTTTTT. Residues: CASSSGQPNEKLFF.